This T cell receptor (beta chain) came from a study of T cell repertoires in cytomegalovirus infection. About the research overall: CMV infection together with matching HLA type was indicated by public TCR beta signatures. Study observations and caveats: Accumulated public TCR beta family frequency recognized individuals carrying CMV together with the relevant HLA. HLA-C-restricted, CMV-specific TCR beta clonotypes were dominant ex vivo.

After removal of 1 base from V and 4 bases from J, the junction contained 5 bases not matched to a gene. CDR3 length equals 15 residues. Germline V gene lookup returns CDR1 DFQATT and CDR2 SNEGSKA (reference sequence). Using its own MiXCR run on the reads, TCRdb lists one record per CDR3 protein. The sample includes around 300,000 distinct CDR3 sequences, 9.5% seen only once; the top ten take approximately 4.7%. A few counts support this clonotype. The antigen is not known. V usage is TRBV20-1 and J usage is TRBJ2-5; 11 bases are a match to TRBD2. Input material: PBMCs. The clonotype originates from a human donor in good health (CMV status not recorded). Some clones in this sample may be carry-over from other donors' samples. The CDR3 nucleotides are TGCAGTGCTAGAGTTAGCGGGGGGGCCAGAGAGACCCAGTACTTC. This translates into CSARVSGGARETQYF.